These T cell receptor beta chains were read from a single sample in a study of cytomegalovirus exposure and HLA in healthy donors. The table came from immunoSEQ multiplex PCR; TCRdb's copy has only in-frame clones and leaves some out. This table holds some 130,000 clones, over 80% found once. The sample comprised PBMCs. The source of these receptors is a man aged 35 to 55 in good health and CMV-seronegative. CDR3s include the opening cysteine and the closing phenylalanine or tryptophan. The D gene is left open where the match is weak. Rows give clone size only sometimes, using once, few, many, or a class for an expanded clone.

cdr3_aa	cdr3_nt	d_call	v_call	j_call	clone_size
CASSPEDSTTGELFF	TGTGCCAGCAGCCCCGAGGACAGCACCACCGGGGAGCTGTTTTTT	.	TRBV7-9	TRBJ2-2	.
CASSPGSGGYEQYF	TGTGCCAGCTCACCCGGGTCCGGGGGATACGAGCAGTACTTC	.	TRBV18	TRBJ2-7	.
CAWRPGQGGEKLFF	TGTGCCTGGAGACCGGGACAGGGCGGTGAAAAACTGTTTTTT	TRBD1	TRBV30	TRBJ1-4	few
CASSIQGAANEKLFF	TGTGCCAGTAGTATACAGGGGGCGGCTAATGAAAAACTGTTTTTT	TRBD1	TRBV19	TRBJ1-4	.
CATSSRGLVNQPQHF	TGTGCCACCAGCAGTAGGGGGCTGGTCAATCAGCCCCAGCATTTT	TRBD1	TRBV15	TRBJ1-5	.
CASSEGTSGSNEQFF	TGTGCCAGCAGTGAGGGGACTAGCGGGAGCAATGAGCAATTCTTC	TRBD2	TRBV6-1	TRBJ2-1	.
CASSLVGRSYNEQFF	TGTGCCAGCAGCTTAGTCGGGAGATCCTACAATGAGCAGTTCTTC	.	TRBV7-9	TRBJ2-1	.
CASSETTGGADTQYF	TGTGCCAGCAGTGAAACGACAGGGGGCGCAGATACGCAGTATTTT	TRBD1	TRBV6-1	TRBJ2-3	once
CASSLRASGRLDTGELFF	TGTGCCAGCAGCTTAAGGGCTAGCGGGAGGCTTGACACCGGGGAGCTGTTTTTT	TRBD2	TRBV7-9	TRBJ2-2	.
CSGRDSRGTEAFF	TGCAGCGGCCGGGACAGCCGAGGCACTGAAGCTTTCTTT	TRBD1	TRBV29-1	TRBJ1-1	few
CASSLTSGRVTDTQYF	TGTGCCAGCAGCTTAACCAGCGGGAGGGTCACAGATACGCAGTATTTT	TRBD2	TRBV7-9	TRBJ2-3	.
CASSYLQQGASGELFF	TGTGCCAGCAGCTATCTCCAACAGGGGGCGTCCGGGGAGCTGTTTTTT	TRBD1	TRBV7-3	TRBJ2-2	.
CATPVNTGELFF	TGTGCCACCCCTGTTAACACCGGGGAGCTGTTTTTT	.	TRBV7-9	TRBJ2-2	.
CASSFNRGSEQYF	TGTGCCAGCAGCTTCAACAGGGGTTCCGAGCAGTACTTC	TRBD1	TRBV5-6	TRBJ2-7	.
CASSPQGNRGYTF	TGTGCCAGCAGTCCCCAGGGTAATCGTGGCTACACCTTC	.	TRBV7-3	TRBJ1-2	.
CASSQGPTEQYF	TGTGCCAGCAGCCAAGGCCCGACAGAGCAGTACTTC	.	TRBV7-9	TRBJ2-7	once
CASSLEPGRETFF	TGCGCCAGCAGCTTGGAGCCGGGTCGCGAAACTTTCTTT	.	TRBV5-1	TRBJ1-1	.
CASSVDAGYNSPLHF	TGTGCCAGCAGCGTAGATGCAGGGTATAATTCACCCCTCCACTTT	.	TRBV9	TRBJ1-6	.